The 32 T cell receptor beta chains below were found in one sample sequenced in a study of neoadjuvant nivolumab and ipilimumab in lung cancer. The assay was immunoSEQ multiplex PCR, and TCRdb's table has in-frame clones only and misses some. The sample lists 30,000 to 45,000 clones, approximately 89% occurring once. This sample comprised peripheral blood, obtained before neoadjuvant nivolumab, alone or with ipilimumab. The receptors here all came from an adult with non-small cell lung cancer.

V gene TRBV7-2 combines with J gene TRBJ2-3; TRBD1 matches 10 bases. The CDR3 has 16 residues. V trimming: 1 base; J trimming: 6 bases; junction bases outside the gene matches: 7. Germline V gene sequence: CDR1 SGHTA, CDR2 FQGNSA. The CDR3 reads CASSLEGQGGVDTQYF. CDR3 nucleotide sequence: TGTGCCAGCAGCTTAGAAGGACAGGGGGGGGTCGATACGCAGTATTTT.

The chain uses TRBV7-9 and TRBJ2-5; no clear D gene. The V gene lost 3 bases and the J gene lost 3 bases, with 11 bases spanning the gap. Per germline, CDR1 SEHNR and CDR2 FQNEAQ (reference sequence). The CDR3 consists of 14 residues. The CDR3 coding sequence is TGTGCCAGCAGCTTTGAAGGGTTAGAAGAGACCCAGTACTTC. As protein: CASSFEGLEETQYF.

The chain's CDR3 is CASSLQGRGNYNEQFF. CDR3 DNA sequence: TGTGCCAGCAGCTTACAGGGGAGGGGAAACTACAATGAGCAGTTCTTC. This rearrangement joins TRBV7-3 to TRBJ2-1; D is perhaps TRBD2 (7 bases). V lost 2 bases and J 3 bases, leaving 14 bases between the germline ends. This CDR3 has 16 amino acids. Germline V gene sequence: CDR1 SGHTA, CDR2 FQGTGA.

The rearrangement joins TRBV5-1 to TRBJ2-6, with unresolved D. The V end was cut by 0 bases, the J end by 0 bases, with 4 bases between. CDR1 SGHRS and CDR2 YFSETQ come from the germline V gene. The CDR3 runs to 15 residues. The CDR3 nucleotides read TGCGCCAGCAGCTTGGCCCTCTCTGGGGCCAACGTCCTGACTTTC. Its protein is CASSLALSGANVLTF.

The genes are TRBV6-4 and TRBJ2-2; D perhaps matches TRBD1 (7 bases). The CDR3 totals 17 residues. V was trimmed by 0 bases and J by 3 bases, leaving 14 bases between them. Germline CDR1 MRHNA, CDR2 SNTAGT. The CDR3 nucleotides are TGTGCCAGCAGTGACTCGAGATTCAGGGGGGACACCGGGGAGCTGTTTTTT. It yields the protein CASSDSRFRGDTGELFF.

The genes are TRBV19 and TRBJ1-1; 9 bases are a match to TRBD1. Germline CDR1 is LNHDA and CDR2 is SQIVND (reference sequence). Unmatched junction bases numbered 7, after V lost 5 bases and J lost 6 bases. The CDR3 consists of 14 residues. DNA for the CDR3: TGTGCCAGTAGTCCGGGACAGGGCTACTCTGAAGCTTTCTTT. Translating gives CASSPGQGYSEAFF.

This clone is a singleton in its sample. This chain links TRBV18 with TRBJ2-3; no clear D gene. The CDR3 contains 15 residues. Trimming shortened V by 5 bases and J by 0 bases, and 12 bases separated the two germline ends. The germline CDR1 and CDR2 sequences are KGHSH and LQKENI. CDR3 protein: CASSSLAASTDTQYF. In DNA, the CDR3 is TGTGCCAGCTCATCACTGGCGGCTAGCACAGATACGCAGTATTTT.

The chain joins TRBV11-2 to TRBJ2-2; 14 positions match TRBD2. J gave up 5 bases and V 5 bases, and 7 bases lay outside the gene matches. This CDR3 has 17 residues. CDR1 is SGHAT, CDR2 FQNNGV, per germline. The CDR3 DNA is TGTGCCAGCAGCCCGGGACTAGCGGGAGCGGGGACCGGGGAGCTGTTTTTT. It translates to CASSPGLAGAGTGELFF.

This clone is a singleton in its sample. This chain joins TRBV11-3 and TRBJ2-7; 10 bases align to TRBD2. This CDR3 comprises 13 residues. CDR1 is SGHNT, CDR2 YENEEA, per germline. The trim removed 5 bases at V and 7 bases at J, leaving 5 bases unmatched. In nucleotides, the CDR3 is TGTGCCAGCAGCCAACCGGGACTAGCGGAGCAGTACTTC. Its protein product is CASSQPGLAEQYF.

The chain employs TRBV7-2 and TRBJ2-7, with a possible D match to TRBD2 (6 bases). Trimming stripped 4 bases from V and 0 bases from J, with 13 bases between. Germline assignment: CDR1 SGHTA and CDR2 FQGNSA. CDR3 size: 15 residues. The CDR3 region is CASSSDLAASYEQYF. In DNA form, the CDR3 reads TGTGCCAGCAGCTCTGATTTAGCGGCCTCCTACGAGCAGTACTTC.

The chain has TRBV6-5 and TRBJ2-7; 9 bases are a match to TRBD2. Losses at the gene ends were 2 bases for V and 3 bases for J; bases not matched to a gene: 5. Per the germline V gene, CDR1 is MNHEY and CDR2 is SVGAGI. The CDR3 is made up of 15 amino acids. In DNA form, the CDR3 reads TGTGCCAGCAGTTACCCAGCTAGCGGGAACTACGAGCAGTACTTC. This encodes CASSYPASGNYEQYF.

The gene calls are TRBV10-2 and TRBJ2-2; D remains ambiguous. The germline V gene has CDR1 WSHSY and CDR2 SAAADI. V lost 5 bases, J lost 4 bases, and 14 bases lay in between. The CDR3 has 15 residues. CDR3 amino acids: CASSRIGMGTGELFF. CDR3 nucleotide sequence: TGCGCCAGCAGTCGGATAGGGATGGGCACCGGGGAGCTGTTTTTT.

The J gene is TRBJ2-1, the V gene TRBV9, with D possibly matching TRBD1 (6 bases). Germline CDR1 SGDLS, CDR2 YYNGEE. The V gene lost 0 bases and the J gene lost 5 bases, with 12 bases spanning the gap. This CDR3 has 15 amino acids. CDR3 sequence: CASSVVRDTDNEQFF. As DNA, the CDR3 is TGTGCCAGCAGCGTAGTTCGGGACACGGACAATGAGCAGTTCTTC.

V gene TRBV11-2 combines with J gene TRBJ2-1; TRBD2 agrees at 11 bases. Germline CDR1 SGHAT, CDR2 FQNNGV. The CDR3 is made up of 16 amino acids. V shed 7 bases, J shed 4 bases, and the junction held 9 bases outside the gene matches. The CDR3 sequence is CASTLSGLAGYNEQFF. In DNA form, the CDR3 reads TGTGCCAGCACCCTCTCAGGACTAGCGGGTTACAATGAGCAGTTCTTC.

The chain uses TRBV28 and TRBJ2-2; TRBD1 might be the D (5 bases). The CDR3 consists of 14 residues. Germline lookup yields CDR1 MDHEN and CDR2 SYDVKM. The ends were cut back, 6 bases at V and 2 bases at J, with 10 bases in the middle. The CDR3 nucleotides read TGTGCCAGCAGGTCGCAGGGAAACACCGGGGAGCTGTTTTTT. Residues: CASRSQGNTGELFF.

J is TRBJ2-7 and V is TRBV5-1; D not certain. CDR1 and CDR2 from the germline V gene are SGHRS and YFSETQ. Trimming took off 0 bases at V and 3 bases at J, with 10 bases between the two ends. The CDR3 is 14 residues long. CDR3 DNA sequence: TGCGCCAGCAGCTTGGTACCTACTGACTACGAGCAGTACTTC. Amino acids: CASSLVPTDYEQYF.

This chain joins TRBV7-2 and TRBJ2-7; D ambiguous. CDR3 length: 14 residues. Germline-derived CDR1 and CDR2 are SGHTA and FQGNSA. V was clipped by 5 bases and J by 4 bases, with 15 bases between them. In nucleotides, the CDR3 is TGTGCCAGCAGCACCCTAGGGCCCCGATACGAGCAGTACTTC. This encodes CASSTLGPRYEQYF.

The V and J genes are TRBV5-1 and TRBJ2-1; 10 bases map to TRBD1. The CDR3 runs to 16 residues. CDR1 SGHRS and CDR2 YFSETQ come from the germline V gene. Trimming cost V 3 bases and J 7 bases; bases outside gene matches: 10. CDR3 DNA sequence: TGCGCCAGCAGCTACTCCGGGACAGGGGCAGTGAATGAGCAGTTCTTC. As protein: CASSYSGTGAVNEQFF.

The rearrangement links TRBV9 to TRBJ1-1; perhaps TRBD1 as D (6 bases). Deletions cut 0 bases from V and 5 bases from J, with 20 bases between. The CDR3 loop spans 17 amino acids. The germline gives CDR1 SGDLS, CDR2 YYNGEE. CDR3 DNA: TGTGCCAGCAGCGTAGAGAAGGGATCGGGACAAATAACTGAAGCTTTCTTT. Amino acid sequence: CASSVEKGSGQITEAFF. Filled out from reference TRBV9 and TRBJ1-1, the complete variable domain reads DSGVTQTPKHLITATGQRVTLRCSPRSGDLSVYWYQQSLDQGLQFLIQYYNGEERAKGNILERFSAQQFPDLHSELNLSSLELGDSALYFCASSVEKGSGQITEAFFGQGTRLTVV.

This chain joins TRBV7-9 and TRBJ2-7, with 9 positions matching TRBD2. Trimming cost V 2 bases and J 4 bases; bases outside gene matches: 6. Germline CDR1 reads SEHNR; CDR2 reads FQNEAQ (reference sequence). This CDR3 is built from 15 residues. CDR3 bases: TGTGCCAGCAGCTTACAAGCGGGAGGTAGTTACGAGCAGTACTTC. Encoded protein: CASSLQAGGSYEQYF. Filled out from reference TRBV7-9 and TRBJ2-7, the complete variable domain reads DTGVSQNPRHKITKRGQNVTFRCDPISEHNRLYWYRQTLGQGPEFLTYFQNEAQLEKSRLLSDRFSAERPKGSFSTLEIQRTEQGDSAMYLCASSLQAGGSYEQYFGPGTRLTVT.

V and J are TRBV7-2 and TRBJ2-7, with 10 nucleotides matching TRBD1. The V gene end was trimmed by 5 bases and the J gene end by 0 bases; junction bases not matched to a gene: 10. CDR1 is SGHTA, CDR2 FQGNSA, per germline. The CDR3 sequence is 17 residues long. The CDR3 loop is CASSPLLGQGGSYEQYF. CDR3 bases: TGTGCCAGCAGCCCACTCCTCGGACAGGGGGGCTCCTACGAGCAGTACTTC.

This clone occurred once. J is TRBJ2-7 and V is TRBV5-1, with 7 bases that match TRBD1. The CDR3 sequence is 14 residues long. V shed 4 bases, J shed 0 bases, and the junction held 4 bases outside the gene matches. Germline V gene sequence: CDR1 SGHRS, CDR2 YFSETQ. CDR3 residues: CASSKQGFSYEQYF. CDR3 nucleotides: TGCGCCAGCAGCAAACAGGGGTTCTCCTACGAGCAGTACTTC.

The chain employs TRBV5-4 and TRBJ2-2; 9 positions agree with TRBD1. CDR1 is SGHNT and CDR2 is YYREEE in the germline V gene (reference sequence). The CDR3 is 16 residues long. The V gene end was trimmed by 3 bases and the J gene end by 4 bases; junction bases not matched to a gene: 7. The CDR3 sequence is CASSSWTGAGTGELFF. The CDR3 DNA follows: TGTGCCAGCAGCTCTTGGACAGGGGCAGGCACCGGGGAGCTGTTTTTT. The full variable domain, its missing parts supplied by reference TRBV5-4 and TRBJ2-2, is ETGVTQSPTHLIKTRGQQVTLRCSSQSGHNTVSWYQQALGQGPQFIFQYYREEENGRGNFPPRFSGLQFPNYSSELNVNALELDDSALYLCASSSWTGAGTGELFFGEGSRLTVL.

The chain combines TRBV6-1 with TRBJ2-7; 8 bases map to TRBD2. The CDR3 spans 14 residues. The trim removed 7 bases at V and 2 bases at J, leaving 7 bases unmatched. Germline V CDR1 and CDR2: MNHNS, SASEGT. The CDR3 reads CASTAGGGTYEQYF. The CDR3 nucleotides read TGTGCCAGCACTGCGGGAGGTGGGACCTACGAGCAGTACTTC.

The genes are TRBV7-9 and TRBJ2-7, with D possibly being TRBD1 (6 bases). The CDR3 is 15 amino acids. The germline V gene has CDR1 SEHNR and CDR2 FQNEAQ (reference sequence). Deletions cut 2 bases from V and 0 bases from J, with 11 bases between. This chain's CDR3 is CASSLRTGSSYEQYF. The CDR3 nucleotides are TGTGCCAGCAGCTTACGTACAGGGAGCTCCTACGAGCAGTACTTC.

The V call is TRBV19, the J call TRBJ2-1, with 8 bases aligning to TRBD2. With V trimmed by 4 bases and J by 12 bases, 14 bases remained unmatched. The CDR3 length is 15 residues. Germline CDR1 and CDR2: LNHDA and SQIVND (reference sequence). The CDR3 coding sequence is TGTGCCAGTAGTAGAGCTTCACAGCTAGCGGGTGGGCAGTTCTTC. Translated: CASSRASQLAGGQFF.

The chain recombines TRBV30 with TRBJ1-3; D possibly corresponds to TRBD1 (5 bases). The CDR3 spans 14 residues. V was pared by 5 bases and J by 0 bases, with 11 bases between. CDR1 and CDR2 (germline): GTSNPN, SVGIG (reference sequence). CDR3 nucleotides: TGTGCCTGGGGGGGACGGTACTCTGGAAACACCATATATTTT. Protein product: CAWGGRYSGNTIYF. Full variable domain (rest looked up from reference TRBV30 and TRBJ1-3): SQTIHQWPATLVQPVGSPLSLECTVEGTSNPNLYWYRQAAGRGLQLLFYSVGIGQISSEVPQNLSASRPQDRQFILSSKKLLLSDSGFYLCAWGGRYSGNTIYFGEGSWLTVV.

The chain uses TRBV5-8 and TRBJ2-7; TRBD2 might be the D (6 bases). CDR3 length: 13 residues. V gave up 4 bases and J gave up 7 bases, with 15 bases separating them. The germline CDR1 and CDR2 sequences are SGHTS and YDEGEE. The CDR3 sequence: CASSAGTPGEQYF. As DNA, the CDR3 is TGTGCCAGCAGCGCCGGGACTCCCGGTGAGCAGTACTTC.

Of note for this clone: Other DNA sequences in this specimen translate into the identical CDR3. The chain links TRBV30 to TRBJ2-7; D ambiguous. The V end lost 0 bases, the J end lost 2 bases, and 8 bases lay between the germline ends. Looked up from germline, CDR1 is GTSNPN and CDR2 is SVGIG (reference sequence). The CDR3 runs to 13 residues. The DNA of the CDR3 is TGTGCCTGGAGTGTACCCGGTGCCTACGAGCAGTACTTC. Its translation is CAWSVPGAYEQYF.

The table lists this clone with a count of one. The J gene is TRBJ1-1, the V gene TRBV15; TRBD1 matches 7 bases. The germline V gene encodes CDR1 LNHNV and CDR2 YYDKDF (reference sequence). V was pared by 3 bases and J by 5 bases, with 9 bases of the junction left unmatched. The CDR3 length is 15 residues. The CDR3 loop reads CATSRPEGARTEAFF. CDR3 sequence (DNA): TGTGCCACCAGCAGGCCGGAGGGGGCGAGGACTGAAGCTTTCTTT.

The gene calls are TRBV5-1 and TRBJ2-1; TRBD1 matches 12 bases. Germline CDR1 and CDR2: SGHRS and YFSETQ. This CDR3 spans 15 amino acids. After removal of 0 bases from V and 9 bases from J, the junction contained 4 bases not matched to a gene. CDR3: CASSLVGQGAGEQFF. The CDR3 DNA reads TGCGCCAGCAGCTTGGTGGGACAGGGGGCAGGTGAGCAGTTCTTC.

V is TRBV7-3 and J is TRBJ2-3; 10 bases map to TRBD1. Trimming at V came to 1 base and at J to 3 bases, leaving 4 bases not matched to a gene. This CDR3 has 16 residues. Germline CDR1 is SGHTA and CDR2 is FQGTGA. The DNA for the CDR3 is TGTGCCAGCAGCTTAAAGACAGGGGGCGAGACAGATACGCAGTATTTT. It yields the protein CASSLKTGGETDTQYF.